The rows below give T cell receptor beta chains drawn from one sample of a study of patients and donors after allogeneic stem cell transplantation. TCRdb processed the RT-PCR reads anew with MiXCR; each CDR3 protein has one entry. There are more than 850,000 distinct CDR3 sequences in the sample; about a sixth occur only once, and about 6% lies in the top ten. Sequenced input: blood, either unsorted or a sorted T cell fraction (not recorded which). Receptor source: a human donor who was either an allogeneic HSCT recipient or a stem cell or donor lymphocyte infusion donor (not recorded which). It is not recorded whose cells these are; they may come from a transplant donor. CDR3s include the opening cysteine and the closing phenylalanine or tryptophan. A D gene is named only where the DNA matches it firmly. Size values are once, few and many counts, or a class for expanded clones, and some rows have none.

d_call: NA
clone_size: few
v_call: TRBV29-1
j_call: TRBJ1-1
cdr3_aa: CSVEERRRWGAEAFF
cdr3_nt: TGCAGCGTTGAAGAAAGGCGCCGGTGGGGGGCTGAAGCTTTCTTT

d_call: NA
clone_size: NA
v_call: TRBV21-1
j_call: TRBJ2-7
cdr3_aa: CASRPGQGAHEQYF
cdr3_nt: TGTGCCAGCCGGCCCGGACAGGGGGCCCACGAGCAGTACTTC

d_call: TRBD2
clone_size: NA
v_call: TRBV9
j_call: TRBJ2-3
cdr3_aa: CASSVEALAGGSYTQYF
cdr3_nt: TGTGCCAGCAGCGTAGAGGCACTAGCGGGGGGAAGTTATACGCAGTATTTT

d_call: TRBD1
clone_size: few
v_call: TRBV20-1
j_call: TRBJ1-6
cdr3_aa: CSARGDRSLALHF
cdr3_nt: TGCAGTGCTAGAGGGGACAGGTCTCTGGCCCTCCACTTT

d_call: TRBD2
clone_size: few
v_call: TRBV5-1
j_call: TRBJ2-1
cdr3_aa: CASSSGLAGALSYNEQFF
cdr3_nt: TGCGCCAGCAGCTCAGGACTAGCGGGGGCCTTATCCTACAATGAGCAGTTCTTC

d_call: NA
clone_size: NA
v_call: TRBV12-3/TRBV12-4
j_call: TRBJ2-3
cdr3_aa: CASSRGRDSSDTQYF
cdr3_nt: TGTGCCAGCAGTCGCGGGCGGGACAGCTCAGATACGCAGTATTTT

d_call: NA
clone_size: NA
v_call: TRBV7-6
j_call: TRBJ1-6
cdr3_aa: CASSLRGNSHNSPLHF
cdr3_nt: TGTGCCAGCAGCCTAAGAGGGAACAGCCATAATTCACCCCTCCACTTT

d_call: NA
clone_size: few
v_call: TRBV6-5
j_call: TRBJ1-6
cdr3_aa: CASSYGANNSPLHF
cdr3_nt: TGTGCCAGCAGTTACGGGGCGAATAATTCACCCCTCCACTTT

d_call: TRBD1
clone_size: NA
v_call: TRBV7-9
j_call: TRBJ2-4
cdr3_aa: CASSLGGTVNIQYF
cdr3_nt: TGTGCCAGCAGCTTAGGGGGGACAGTAAACATTCAGTACTTC

d_call: TRBD1
clone_size: NA
v_call: TRBV10-3
j_call: TRBJ1-1
cdr3_aa: CAISERQGRNTEAFF
cdr3_nt: TGTGCCATCAGTGAAAGACAGGGACGGAACACTGAAGCTTTCTTT

d_call: TRBD1
clone_size: NA
v_call: TRBV10-3
j_call: TRBJ2-5
cdr3_aa: CAISDAQGRQETQYF
cdr3_nt: TGTGCCATCAGTGACGCACAGGGGCGACAAGAGACCCAGTACTTC

d_call: TRBD1
clone_size: few
v_call: TRBV4-3
j_call: TRBJ2-7
cdr3_aa: CASSQTGVDEQYF
cdr3_nt: TGCGCCAGCAGCCAAACAGGGGTGGACGAGCAGTACTTC

d_call: TRBD2
clone_size: few
v_call: TRBV24-1
j_call: TRBJ2-7
cdr3_aa: CATSDVTSGMPYEQYF
cdr3_nt: TGTGCCACCAGTGACGTGACTAGCGGGATGCCCTACGAGCAGTACTTC

d_call: TRBD1
clone_size: many
v_call: TRBV6-4
j_call: TRBJ1-6
cdr3_aa: CASSLDRAYNSPLHF
cdr3_nt: TGTGCCAGCAGTTTGGACAGGGCCTATAATTCACCCCTCCACTTT

d_call: NA
clone_size: NA
v_call: TRBV6-2/TRBV6-3
j_call: TRBJ2-7
cdr3_aa: CASSYDDRDYEQYF
cdr3_nt: TGTGCCAGCAGTTACGACGACAGAGATTACGAGCAGTACTTC

d_call: NA
clone_size: few
v_call: TRBV20-1
j_call: TRBJ1-1
cdr3_aa: CSARDQGRDTEAFF
cdr3_nt: TGCAGTGCTAGAGATCAGGGGAGGGACACTGAAGCTTTCTTT

d_call: NA
clone_size: few
v_call: TRBV24-1
j_call: TRBJ2-2
cdr3_aa: CATSDLQLGPYTGELFF
cdr3_nt: TGTGCCACCAGTGATTTGCAGCTCGGGCCTTACACCGGGGAGCTGTTTTTT

d_call: TRBD1
clone_size: NA
v_call: TRBV11-2
j_call: TRBJ2-4
cdr3_aa: CASRRYGTGQNIQYF
cdr3_nt: TGTGCCAGCAGGAGATACGGGACAGGGCAAAACATTCAGTACTTC